The text below deals with one T cell receptor (beta chain). Its antigen remains unidentified. No much larger clone is present one base from it, and per-base qualities are unavailable. This specimen belongs to a study of shared clonotypes between healthy human individuals (dated by TCRdb to the early 2020s). For context, the study as a whole: The cohort comprised a couple of women and a few men aged 18 to 49 years. For each donor, CD4 naive and CD4 memory were each run on three plates, CD8 naive on two plates, and CD8 memory on one plate. Different laboratories and diverse techniques were used to prepare libraries and sequence TCR repertoires, to increase sequencing depth and limit assay-specific biases. The study deeply sequenced blood TCR repertoires of about 5 healthy adults to estimate repertoire size and the extent of clonotype sharing between individuals. Each donor's leukapheresis produced roughly between roughly 0.85 and 9 billion PBMCs. The paper as a whole reports these results and caveats: Sharing across a few donors was observed for about 5% of naive CD4, 3% to 3.5% of naive CD8, around 2.5% of memory CD4, and roughly 0.4% of memory CD8 clonotypes. Pairwise subsampling led to the expectation that sequencing depth would affect the degree of clonotype sharing among donors. The genetic and exposure-history diversity represented was limited by the small number of donors. Even with the large sequencing depth, rarefaction of the sorted-subset datasets indicated that sequencing was incomplete. Clonotypes shared by all four sorted-subset donors showed higher generation probabilities than non-shared clonotypes. Sampling was restricted to blood, and TCR repertoires in tissue are likely to differ from TCR repertoires in blood. Naive subsets generally had larger estimated clonotype richness than memory subsets did.

Donors were healthy HIV-negative adults with no recently reported acute infections or vaccinations. Every donor was a Caucasian adult residing in Nashville, Tennessee, USA. Magnetic negative selection was used to enrich CD4+ T cells, after which naive cells were positively selected on CD45RA and the negative fraction became the memory subset. Blood was obtained by leukapheresis, after which PBMCs were separated by Ficoll-Histopaque density gradient centrifugation and cryopreserved in liquid nitrogen vapor phase. Analytical flow cytometry was used to check the purity and quantity of each magnetically sorted T cell population. Genomic DNA was isolated from every sorted fraction and measured by UV absorbance on a Nanodrop 2000c. TCR CDR3 regions were amplified from genomic DNA by multiplex PCR using the deep immunoSEQ assay. For each cell subset, the extracted genomic DNA was distributed evenly across all wells of several immunoSEQ 96-well plates, and each plate served as one replicate. Each replicate PCR for sorted subsets received about 0.2 ug genomic DNA, equal to tens of thousands of T cell genomes. Purified libraries were measured with a Qubit 3.0 fluorometer, size-checked on a Bioanalyzer 2100, and measured again with the KAPA Library Quantification kit. A separate single-read 150-cycle Illumina NextSeq 550 flow cell was used to sequence each immunoSEQ 96-well plate. Concerning the study's data processing: The immunoSEQ output contained only junctional sequences without quality scores, so filtering could not match that applied to full-length reads. Sequences were annotated with PyIR, a Python wrapper for IgBLAST v1.9, and V/J genes and CDR3 were assigned using IMGT germline references. Any read was removed if the V/J assignment was weak (E-value above 1e-6), the CDR3 was missing, or the read contained stop codons, out-of-frame junctions, or ambiguous translated residues. V3J clonotypes were defined by identical inferred V gene, J gene, and CDR3 amino acid sequence. Percentage overlap between repertoires was computed as shared unique clonotypes divided by the size of the smaller repertoire. RTK rarefaction, the Chao1 estimator, and Recon v2.1 estimates of unobserved clonotypes were used to assess repertoire richness. For all TCRbeta clonotypes obtained by the gDNA method from a few donors, generation probabilities were computed with OLGA. The immuneACCESS repertoire file appears here via TCRdb, limited to in-frame rearrangements. These files lack a portion of the clones; in checked studies, under half of the deficit traces to unresolved V genes, and the cause of the others is not known. The V and J calls and clone size are taken from that table; D and trimming were inferred from the DNA. Across this sample there are 1.4 million to 1.5 million clones, with roughly 96% seen only once. The ten largest clones represent 0.95% to 1.5% of the sample.

The V end loses 2 bases and the J end loses 7 bases, and a stretch of 9 bases separates them. Including the terminal cysteine and phenylalanine, the CDR3 comprises 13 residues. Only the CDR3 DNA stays, 39 bases, in frame from base 1. Per the germline V gene, ENHRY is the CDR1 and SYGVKD is the CDR2. This sequence uses TRBV10-3 and TRBJ1-5, with TRBD1 tentatively as D gene (5 bases match). The sample consisted of naive CD4+ T cells sorted from blood. Read against the paper, the sample's cell subset or site label means: CD45RA+ positively selected. This TCR came from a man younger than 45 in good health. The CDR3 loop reads CAISEREGQPQHF. The bases read TGTGCCATCAGTGAGCGGGAGGGGCAGCCCCAGCATTTT.